This entry concerns a single T cell receptor beta chain. Its specificity is not known. The data belong to a study of CD8+ T cells in alopecia areata. Overall study context: Oral tofacitinib, 5 to 10 mg twice daily, was given in an open-label trial. Study findings and constraints: Alopecia totalis/universalis scalp especially showed more expanded CD8+ clones than normal scalp.

Trimming removed 4 bases at V and 2 bases at J, with 14 bases between. The CDR3 length is 14 residues. Germline CDR1 SQVTM, CDR2 ANQGSEA. RNA extraction was followed by reverse transcription into cDNA, which acted as the sequencing template. Clones were sequenced by immunoSEQ multiplex PCR, and TCRdb holds only the in-frame ones, with some missing. The repertoire holds 150,000 or so clones, with around 50% as singletons. The source of this sequence is a human donor with alopecia areata. The chain combines TRBV29-1 with TRBJ1-2; D may be TRBD1 (5 bases). The sample in question was CD8+ T cells sorted from blood, obtained at week 0. In DNA, the CDR3 is TGCAGCGTTGGGCCGGTGGGGGAAAACTATGGCTACACCTTC. Translation: CSVGPVGENYGYTF.